Presented here are 12 T cell receptor beta chains from one specimen sequenced in a study of beta chain features in type 1 diabetes. Sequencing targeted expressed TCRB transcripts, as all isolated RNA had been reverse transcribed. Some clones are missing from TCRdb's copy, which holds only in-frame ones; the method was immunoSEQ multiplex PCR. The table has 900,000 or so clones, roughly a sixth seen once; the top ten hold 0.02% to 0.025%. The sequenced material came from naive CD4+ T cells from blood. The receptors were sampled from a woman under 30 in good health.

This clone was recorded a few times. This rearrangement joins TRBV28 to TRBJ2-7; perhaps TRBD1 as D (5 bases). The CDR3 extends over 13 amino acids. From germline, CDR1 is MDHEN and CDR2 SYDVKM. Trimming pared 6 bases from V and 3 bases from J, leaving 12 bases between. CDR3 sequence (DNA): TGTGCCAGCAGAAGGGGTATCGTCTACGAGCAGTACTTC. Translated: CASRRGIVYEQYF.

The J gene is TRBJ2-1, the V gene TRBV5-6; the D call may be TRBD1 or TRBD2 (5 bases each). CDR3 length equals 14 residues. V gave up 2 bases and J gave up 7 bases, with 13 bases separating them. CDR1 SGHDT and CDR2 YYEEEE come from the germline V gene. The DNA for the CDR3 is TGTGCCAGCAGCTTCGTTGGGGGTGAAAATGAGCAGTTCTTC. This codes for CASSFVGGENEQFF.

The table lists this clone with a few counts. The chain has TRBV6-1 and TRBJ2-6, with 8 bases matching TRBD1. Trimming at V came to 2 bases and at J to 0 bases, leaving 3 bases not matched to a gene. CDR1 is MNHNS, CDR2 SASEGT, per germline. This CDR3 has 17 residues. The CDR3 spells CASSERTGSSGANVLTF. The CDR3 coding sequence is TGTGCCAGCAGTGAACGGACAGGGAGCTCTGGGGCCAACGTCCTGACTTTC.

The chain joins TRBV2 to TRBJ2-1; 11 nucleotides line up with TRBD2. V was clipped by 6 bases and J by 3 bases; unmatched bases: 7. From germline, CDR1 is SNHLY and CDR2 FYNNEI. The CDR3 runs to 16 residues. The CDR3 nucleotides read TGTGCCAGCAGCGCTACCGGGACTAGCGGCTACAATGAGCAGTTCTTC. This encodes CASSATGTSGYNEQFF.

CDR3 amino acids: CASSLTGTSGGYTF. The CDR3 DNA reads as TGTGCCAGCTCACTCACCGGGACAAGCGGCGGCTACACCTTC. The chain recombines TRBV18 with TRBJ1-2; D might be TRBD1 (6 bases). V was cut by 4 bases and J by 8 bases, with 17 bases left in between. The V gene's germline CDR1 is KGHSH and CDR2 LQKENI. The CDR3 runs to 14 residues. Variable domain in full (rest from reference TRBV18 and TRBJ1-2): NAGVMQNPRHLVRRRGQEARLRCSPMKGHSHVYWYRQLPEEGLKFMVYLQKENIIDESGMPKERFSAEFPKEGPSILRIQQVVRGDSAAYFCASSLTGTSGGYTFGSGTRLTVV.

The rearrangement links TRBV20-1 to TRBJ2-7, with no clear D. V lost 3 bases to trimming and J lost 4 bases, with 7 bases between them. Per germline, CDR1 DFQATT and CDR2 SNEGSKA (reference sequence). The CDR3 runs to 11 residues. DNA of the CDR3: TGCAGTGCTAGGATTGTTTACGAGCAGTACTTC. Protein sequence: CSARIVYEQYF.

This clone has only a few counts. The V call is TRBV5-6, the J call TRBJ2-4, with a tentative D call TRBD2 (6 bases). Germline lookup yields CDR1 SGHDT and CDR2 YYEEEE. V lost 4 bases and J 7 bases, leaving 21 bases between the germline ends. The CDR3 totals 16 residues. For the CDR3, the DNA is TGTGCCAGCAGCCCGGGAGATGAGTCTGACTGGAACATTCAGTACTTC. Its protein is CASSPGDESDWNIQYF.

V gene TRBV18 combines with J gene TRBJ2-1; 12 bases are shared with TRBD2. V was clipped by 5 bases and J by 4 bases; unmatched bases: 6. CDR3 size: 16 residues. Per germline, CDR1 KGHSH and CDR2 LQKENI. The CDR3 coding sequence is TGTGCCAGCTCATCGAGACTAGCGGGAGTTTACAATGAGCAGTTCTTC. Translation: CASSSRLAGVYNEQFF.

The V and J genes are TRBV19 and TRBJ1-5; no clear D. This CDR3 comprises 15 residues. Germline CDR1 and CDR2: LNHDA and SQIVND (reference sequence). Trimming removed 6 bases at V and 0 bases at J, with 12 bases between. This CDR3 reads CASRPGRVSNQPQHF. CDR3 DNA: TGTGCCAGTAGACCCGGACGGGTTAGCAATCAGCCCCAGCATTTT.

V and J are TRBV19 and TRBJ1-5; D might be TRBD1 (5 bases). CDR3 size: 15 residues. Per germline, CDR1 LNHDA and CDR2 SQIVND (reference sequence). The V and J ends lost 3 bases and 1 base respectively, with 10 bases between them. The CDR3 DNA reads TGTGCCAGTAGTATCGCGACAGCAAGCAATCAGCCCCAGCATTTT. Translating it yields CASSIATASNQPQHF.

This clone occurred a few times. The rearrangement uses TRBV7-8 and TRBJ2-7; D unclear. Germline loops: CDR1 SGHVS, CDR2 FQNEAQ. V dropped 5 bases and J dropped 3 bases, with 14 bases sitting between them. The length of the CDR3 is 14 residues. CDR3 sequence: CASSPKGTRYEQYF. The CDR3 bases are TGTGCCAGCAGCCCAAAAGGAACCCGCTACGAGCAGTACTTC.

The V call is TRBV13, the J call TRBJ2-7; D is undetermined. Germline values: CDR1 PRHDT, CDR2 FYEKMQ (reference sequence). Trimming removed 3 bases at V and 1 base at J, with 13 bases between. CDR3 length: 15 residues. Here the CDR3 reads CASSFYGESSYEQYF. Written as DNA, the CDR3 is TGTGCCAGCAGCTTCTACGGTGAGTCATCCTACGAGCAGTACTTC.